This T cell receptor (beta chain) was sequenced for a study of beta chain features in type 1 diabetes. Study details: Sorted cells, approximately 110 million in number, were examined across all samples.

CD45RO/CCR7/CD25/CD127/CD95/CD27 sorting isolated CD4+ naive, central memory, regulatory and stem cell-like memory cells. Every bit of the isolated RNA underwent reverse transcription, so sequencing read expressed TCRB transcripts. The assay was immunoSEQ multiplex PCR, and TCRdb's table has in-frame clones only and misses some. Of approximately 600,000 clones listed, 9.5% to 15% are singletons. In this sample, this clone turned up a few times. Its antigen is still unknown. Regarding the study as a whole: PCR might favor shorter templates, but any such skew would affect patients and controls equally. When Type 1 diabetes patients were examined, their TCRB CDR3s proved moderately but significantly shorter in all four CD4+ subsets. Within patients, naive, central memory and Treg TCRB repertoires seemed more similar than within healthy donors.

The receptor comes from a man aged 30 to 39 with type 1 diabetes. Sample: naive CD4+ T cells from blood.

The CDR3 nucleotides are TGTGCCAGCAGCATTGGTGAAGGGCAGGTTGAGGGCTACACCTTC. It codes for CASSIGEGQVEGYTF. V is TRBV7-2 and J is TRBJ1-2; D is undetermined. The CDR3 has 15 residues. CDR1 is SGHTA, CDR2 FQGNSA, per germline. V gave up 5 bases and J gave up 8 bases, with 21 bases separating them. The full variable domain, with the rest looked up from reference TRBV7-2 and TRBJ1-2, is GAGVSQSPSNKVTEKGKDVELRCDPISGHTALYWYRQSLGQGLEFLIYFQGNSAPDKSGLPSDRFSAERTGGSVSTLTIQRTQQEDSAVYLCASSIGEGQVEGYTFGSGTRLTVV.